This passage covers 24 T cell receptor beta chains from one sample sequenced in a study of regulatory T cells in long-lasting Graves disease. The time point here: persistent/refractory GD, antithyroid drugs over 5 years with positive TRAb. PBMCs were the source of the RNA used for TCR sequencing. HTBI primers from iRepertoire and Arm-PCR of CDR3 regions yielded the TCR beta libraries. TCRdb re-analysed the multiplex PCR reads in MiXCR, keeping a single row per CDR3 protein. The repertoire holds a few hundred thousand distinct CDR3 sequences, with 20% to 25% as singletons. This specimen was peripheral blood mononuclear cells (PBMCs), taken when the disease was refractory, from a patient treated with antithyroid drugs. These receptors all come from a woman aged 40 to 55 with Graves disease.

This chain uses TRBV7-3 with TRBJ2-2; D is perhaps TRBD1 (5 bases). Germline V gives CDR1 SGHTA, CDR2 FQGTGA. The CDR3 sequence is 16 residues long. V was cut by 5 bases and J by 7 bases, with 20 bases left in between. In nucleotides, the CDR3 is TGTGCCAGCAGCCCAGGGCGGTGGAGCCGTCACGGGGAGCTGTTTTTT. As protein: CASSPGRWSRHGELFF.

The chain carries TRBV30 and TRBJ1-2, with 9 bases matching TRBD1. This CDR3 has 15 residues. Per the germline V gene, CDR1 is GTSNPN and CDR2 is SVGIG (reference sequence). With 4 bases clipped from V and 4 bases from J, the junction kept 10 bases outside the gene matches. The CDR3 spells CAWIRRQGVSYGYTF. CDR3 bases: TGTGCCTGGATTCGAAGACAGGGGGTTTCCTATGGCTACACCTTC.

The CDR3 DNA follows: TGTGCCAGCAGCGCCGGAACAGGGTTGGGCTCCTACGAGCAGTACTTC. This sequence encodes CASSAGTGLGSYEQYF. This chain links TRBV28 with TRBJ2-7; a possible D gene is TRBD1 (6 bases). The germline V gene encodes CDR1 MDHEN and CDR2 SYDVKM. The CDR3 is made up of 16 amino acids. The V and J ends lost 6 bases and 0 bases respectively, with 18 bases between them.

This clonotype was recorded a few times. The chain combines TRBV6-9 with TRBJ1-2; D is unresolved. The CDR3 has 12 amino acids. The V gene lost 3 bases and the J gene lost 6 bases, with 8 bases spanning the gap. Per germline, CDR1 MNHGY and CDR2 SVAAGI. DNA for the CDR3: TGTGCCAGCAGTTACACCGGGGATGGCTACACCTTC. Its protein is CASSYTGDGYTF.

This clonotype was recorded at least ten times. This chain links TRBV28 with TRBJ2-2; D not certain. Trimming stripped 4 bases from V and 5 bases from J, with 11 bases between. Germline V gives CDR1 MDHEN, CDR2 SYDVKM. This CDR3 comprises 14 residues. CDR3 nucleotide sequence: TGTGCCAGCAGTTCCCATCTTAATACCGGGGAGCTGTTTTTT. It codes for CASSSHLNTGELFF.

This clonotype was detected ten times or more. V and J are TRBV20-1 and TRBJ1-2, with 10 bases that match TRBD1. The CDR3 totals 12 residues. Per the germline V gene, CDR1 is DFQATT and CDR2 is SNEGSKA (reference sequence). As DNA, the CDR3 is TGCAGCGGACAGGGGGCTAACTATGGCTACACCTTC. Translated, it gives CSGQGANYGYTF.

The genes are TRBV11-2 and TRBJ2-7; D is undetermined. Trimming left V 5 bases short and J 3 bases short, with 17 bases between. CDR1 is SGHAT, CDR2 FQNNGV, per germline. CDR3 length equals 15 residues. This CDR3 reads CASSPGRHVDYEQYF. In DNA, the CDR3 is TGTGCCAGCAGCCCTGGACGGCACGTTGACTACGAGCAGTACTTC.

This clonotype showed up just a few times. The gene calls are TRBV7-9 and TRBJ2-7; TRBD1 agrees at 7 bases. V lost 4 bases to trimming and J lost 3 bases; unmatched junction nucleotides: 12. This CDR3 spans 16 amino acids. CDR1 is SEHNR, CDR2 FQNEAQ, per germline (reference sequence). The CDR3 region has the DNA TGTGCCAGCAGCTCAGGGGTGGGGACAGAAAACTACGAGCAGTACTTC. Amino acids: CASSSGVGTENYEQYF.

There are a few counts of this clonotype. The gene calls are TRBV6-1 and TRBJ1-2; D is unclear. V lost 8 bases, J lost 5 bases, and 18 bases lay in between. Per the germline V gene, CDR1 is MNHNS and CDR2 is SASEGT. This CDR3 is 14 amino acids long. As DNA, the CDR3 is TGTGCCAGCTATCCAGGAGGGTTATCTTATGGCTACACCTTC. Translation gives CASYPGGLSYGYTF.

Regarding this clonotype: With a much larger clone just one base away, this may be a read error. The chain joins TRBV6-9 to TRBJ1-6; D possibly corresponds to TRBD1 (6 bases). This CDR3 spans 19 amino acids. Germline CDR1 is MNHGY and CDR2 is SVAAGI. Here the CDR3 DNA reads TGTGCCAGCAGTTCTCCGGGACACGGTGATCGCTCCTATAATTCACCCCTCCAATTT. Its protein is CASSSPGHGDRSYNSPLQF.

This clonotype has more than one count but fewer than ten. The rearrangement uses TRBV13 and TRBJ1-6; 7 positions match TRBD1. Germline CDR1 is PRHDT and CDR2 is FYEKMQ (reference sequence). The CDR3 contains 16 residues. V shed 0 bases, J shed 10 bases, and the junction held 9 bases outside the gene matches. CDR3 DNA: TGTGCCAGCAGCTTAGGCGGGGACAGCCAGGGCTCACCCCTCCACTTT. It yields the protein CASSLGGDSQGSPLHF.

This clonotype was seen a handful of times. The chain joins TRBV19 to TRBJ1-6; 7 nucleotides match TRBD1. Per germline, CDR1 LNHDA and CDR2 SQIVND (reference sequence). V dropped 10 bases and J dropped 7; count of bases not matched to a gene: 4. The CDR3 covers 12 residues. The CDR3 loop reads CATTTGNSPLHF. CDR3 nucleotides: TGTGCCACTACGACAGGGAATTCACCCCTCCACTTT.

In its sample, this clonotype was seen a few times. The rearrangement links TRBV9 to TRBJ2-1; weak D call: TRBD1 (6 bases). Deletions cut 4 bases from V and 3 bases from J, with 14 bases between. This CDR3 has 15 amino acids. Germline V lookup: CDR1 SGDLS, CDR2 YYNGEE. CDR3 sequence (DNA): TGTGCCAGCAGCCCGTGGGGGCGAAACTACAATGAGCAGTTCTTC. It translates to CASSPWGRNYNEQFF.

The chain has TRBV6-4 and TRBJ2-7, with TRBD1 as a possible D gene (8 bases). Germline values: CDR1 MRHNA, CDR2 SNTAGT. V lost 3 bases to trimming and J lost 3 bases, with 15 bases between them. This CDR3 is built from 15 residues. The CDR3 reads CASSEQGGARYEQYF. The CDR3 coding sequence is TGTGCCAGCAGTGAACAGGGGGGGGCCCGCTACGAGCAGTACTTC.

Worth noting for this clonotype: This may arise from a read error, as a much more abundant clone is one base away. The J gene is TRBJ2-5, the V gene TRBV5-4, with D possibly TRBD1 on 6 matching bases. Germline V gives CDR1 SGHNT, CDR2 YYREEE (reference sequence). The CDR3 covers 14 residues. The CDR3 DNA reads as TGTGCCAGCACGTCGACAGGCTTACAAGAGGCCCAGTACTTC. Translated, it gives CASTSTGLQEAQYF.

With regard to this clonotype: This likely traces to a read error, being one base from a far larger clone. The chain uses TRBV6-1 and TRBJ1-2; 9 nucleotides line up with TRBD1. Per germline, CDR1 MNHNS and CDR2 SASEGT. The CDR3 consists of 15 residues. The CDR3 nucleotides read TGTGCCAGCAGTCCCGCACAGGGGGCATACTATGGCTGCACCTTC. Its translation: CASSPAQGAYYGCTF.

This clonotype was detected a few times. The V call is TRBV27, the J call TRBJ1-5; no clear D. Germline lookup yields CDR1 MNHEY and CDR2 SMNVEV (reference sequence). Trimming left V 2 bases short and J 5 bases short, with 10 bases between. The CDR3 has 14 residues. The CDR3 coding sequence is TGTGCCAGCAGTTTAATGTGGAGTTATCAGCCCCAGCATTTT. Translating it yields CASSLMWSYQPQHF.

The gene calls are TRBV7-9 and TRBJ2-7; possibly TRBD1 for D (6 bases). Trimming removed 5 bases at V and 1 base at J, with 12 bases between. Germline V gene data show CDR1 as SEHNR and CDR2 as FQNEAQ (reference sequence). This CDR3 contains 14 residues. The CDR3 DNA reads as TGTGCCAGCAGCGGGGACACCGAATCCTACGAGCAGTACTTC. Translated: CASSGDTESYEQYF.

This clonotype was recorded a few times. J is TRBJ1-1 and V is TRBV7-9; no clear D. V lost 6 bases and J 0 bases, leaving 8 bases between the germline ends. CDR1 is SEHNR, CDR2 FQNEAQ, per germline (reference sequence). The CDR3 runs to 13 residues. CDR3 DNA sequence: TGTGCCAGCAGGTGGGGAATGAACACTGAAGCTTTCTTT. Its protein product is CASRWGMNTEAFF.

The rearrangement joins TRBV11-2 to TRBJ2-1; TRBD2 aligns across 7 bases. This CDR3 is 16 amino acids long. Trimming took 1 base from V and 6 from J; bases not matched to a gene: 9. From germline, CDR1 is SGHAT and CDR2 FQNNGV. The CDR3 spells CASSLVALGEGNEQFF. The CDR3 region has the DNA TGTGCCAGCAGCTTAGTTGCTTTGGGGGAGGGCAATGAGCAGTTCTTC.

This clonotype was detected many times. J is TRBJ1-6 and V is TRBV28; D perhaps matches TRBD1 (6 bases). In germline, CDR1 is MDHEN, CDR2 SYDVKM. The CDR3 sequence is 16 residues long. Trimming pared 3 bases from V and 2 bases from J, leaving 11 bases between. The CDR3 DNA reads TGTGCCAGCAGTTTCGCGGGGGGGCCCTATAATTCACCCCTCCACTTT. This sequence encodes CASSFAGGPYNSPLHF.

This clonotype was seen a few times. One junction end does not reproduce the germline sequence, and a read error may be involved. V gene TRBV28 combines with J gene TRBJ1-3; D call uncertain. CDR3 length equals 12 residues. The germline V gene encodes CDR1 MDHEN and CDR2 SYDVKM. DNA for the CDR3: TGTGCCAGCAGTTTACTCGGACTCAACCTCATTTTT. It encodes CASSLLGLNLIF. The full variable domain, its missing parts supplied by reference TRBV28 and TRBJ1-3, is DVKVTQSSRYLVKRTGEKVFLECVQDMDHENMFWYRQDPGLGLRLIYFSYDVKMKEKGDIPEGYSVSREKKERFSLILESASTNQTSMYLCASSLLGLNLIFGEGSWLTVV.

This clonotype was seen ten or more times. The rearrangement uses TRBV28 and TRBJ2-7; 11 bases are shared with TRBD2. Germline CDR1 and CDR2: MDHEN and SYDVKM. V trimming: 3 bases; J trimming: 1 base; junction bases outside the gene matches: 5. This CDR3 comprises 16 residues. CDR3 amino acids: CASSLFLAGGSYEQYF. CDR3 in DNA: TGTGCCAGCAGTTTGTTCCTAGCGGGAGGATCCTACGAGCAGTACTTC.

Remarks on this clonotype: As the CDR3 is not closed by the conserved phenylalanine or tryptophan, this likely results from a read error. CDR3 amino acids: CASSERGGTSGYEQYL. For the CDR3, the DNA is TGTGCCAGCAGTGAAAGGGGAGGGACTAGCGGCTACGAGCAGTACCTC. This chain links TRBV6-1 with TRBJ2-7; 11 bases agree with TRBD2. Losses at the gene ends were 2 bases for V and 3 bases for J; bases not matched to a gene: 6. Per the germline V gene, CDR1 is MNHNS and CDR2 is SASEGT. This CDR3 has 16 residues.